The 18 T cell receptor beta chains below were found in one sample sequenced in a study of cytotoxic CD8 clonotypes in ibrutinib-treated CLL. TCRdb's table, derived via immunoSEQ multiplex PCR, lists solely in-frame clones and lacks some. Of around 140,000 clones listed, about 80% are singletons. This sample comprised PBMCs, obtained after 12 months of ibrutinib treatment. These receptors all come from a human donor with chronic lymphocytic leukemia.

This chain links TRBV28 with TRBJ2-7; TRBD2 agrees at 14 bases. Germline trimming cut 7 bases from V and 2 bases from J; bases unmatched to any gene: 10. The CDR3 is 17 amino acids. Germline V gives CDR1 MDHEN, CDR2 SYDVKM. In DNA, the CDR3 is TGTGCCAGCACTGGGACTAGCGGGGGACCCCTTGCCTACGAGCAGTACTTC. Residues: CASTGTSGGPLAYEQYF.

A few counts support this clone. The chain links TRBV20-1 to TRBJ2-1; D is uncertain. This CDR3 spans 11 amino acids. Germline-derived CDR1 and CDR2 are DFQATT and SNEGSKA (reference sequence). V was cut by 2 bases and J by 9 bases, with 8 bases left in between. As DNA, the CDR3 is TGCAGTGCTAGACCAGGTCCTGAGCAGTTCTTC. It encodes CSARPGPEQFF.

This chain links TRBV28 with TRBJ1-4; D remains unclear. From germline, CDR1 is MDHEN and CDR2 SYDVKM. The CDR3 runs to 16 residues. Between the trimmed V and J ends, which lost 3 bases and 6 bases, there was a span of 17 bases. The chain's CDR3 is CASSFAGLQEDEKLFF. CDR3 nucleotides: TGTGCCAGCAGTTTCGCTGGCCTGCAGGAGGATGAAAAACTGTTTTTT. Full variable domain (rest looked up from reference TRBV28 and TRBJ1-4): DVKVTQSSRYLVKRTGEKVFLECVQDMDHENMFWYRQDPGLGLRLIYFSYDVKMKEKGDIPEGYSVSREKKERFSLILESASTNQTSMYLCASSFAGLQEDEKLFFGSGTQLSVL.

CDR3: CASSLAAITDTQYF. The CDR3 bases are TGTGCCAGCAGCCTAGCGGCCATCACAGATACGCAGTATTTT. The gene calls are TRBV7-3 and TRBJ2-3, with 7 positions matching TRBD2. V gave up 5 bases and J gave up 2 bases; unmatched junction bases: 4. The germline CDR1 and CDR2 sequences are SGHTA and FQGTGA. The CDR3 sequence is 14 residues long.

The gene calls are TRBV4-2 and TRBJ1-4; TRBD1 might be the D (6 bases). The V end lost 1 base, the J end lost 8 bases, and 23 bases lay between the germline ends. CDR3 size: 18 residues. CDR1 LGHNA and CDR2 YNFKEQ come from the germline V gene. The CDR3 sequence: CASSQVVSGGGRWEKLFF. Here the CDR3 DNA reads TGTGCCAGCAGCCAAGTTGTTAGTGGAGGGGGGCGGTGGGAAAAACTGTTTTTT.

Remarks on this clone: One junction end does not reproduce the germline sequence, and a read error may be involved. Additional DNA sequences in this sample encode the identical CDR3. The chain has TRBV5-1 and TRBJ1-1, with D possibly being TRBD1 (6 bases). This CDR3 region has 15 residues. From germline, CDR1 is SGHRS and CDR2 YFSETQ. CDR3 DNA: TGCGCCAGCAGCGGGGGAGAACAGGGATTTACTGAAGCCTTCTTT. Translation: CASSGGEQGFTEAFF.

The rearrangement joins TRBV27 to TRBJ2-1, with 8 bases identical to TRBD2. CDR1 and CDR2 (germline): MNHEY, SMNVEV (reference sequence). V gave up 7 bases and J gave up 5 bases; unmatched junction bases: 13. The CDR3 sequence is 16 residues long. The CDR3 DNA sequence: TGTGCCAGCAATTCGAAGCGGGAGTACTCTCACAATGAGCAGTTCTTC. Translating gives CASNSKREYSHNEQFF.

The chain couples TRBV11-2 to TRBJ1-2, with 12 bases matching TRBD1. Germline V gives CDR1 SGHAT, CDR2 FQNNGV. With 4 bases clipped from V and 4 bases from J, the junction kept 7 bases outside the gene matches. The CDR3 sequence is 16 residues long. The CDR3 bases are TGTGCCAGCAGCTCCTGGGACAGGGGGCTCGTCTATGGCTACACCTTC. It specifies CASSSWDRGLVYGYTF.

This clone was seen only a few times. The chain couples TRBV6-5 to TRBJ1-2; D is undetermined. Germline CDR1 and CDR2: MNHEY and SVGAGI. V was pared by 6 bases and J by 4 bases, with 15 bases between. The CDR3 sequence is 14 residues long. This CDR3 reads CASSPTWLGYGYTF. The CDR3 nucleotides read TGTGCCAGCAGCCCGACGTGGTTGGGCTATGGCTACACCTTC.

The rearrangement joins TRBV28 to TRBJ1-1; the D is unclear. Germline-derived CDR1 and CDR2 are MDHEN and SYDVKM. The ends were cut back, 3 bases at V and 1 base at J, with 15 bases in the middle. The CDR3 is 16 residues long. The CDR3 sequence is CASSLQAATQNTEAFF. In DNA form, the CDR3 reads TGTGCCAGCAGTTTGCAGGCAGCGACCCAGAACACTGAAGCTTTCTTT.

This chain connects TRBV2 to TRBJ2-2; 10 bases line up with TRBD2. The V gene end was trimmed by 4 bases and the J gene end by 2 bases; junction bases not matched to a gene: 4. The CDR3 runs 16 residues. CDR1 and CDR2 (germline): SNHLY, FYNNEI. CDR3 region: CASSAWTSGNTGELFF. CDR3 DNA: TGTGCCAGCAGTGCCTGGACTAGCGGTAACACCGGGGAGCTGTTTTTT.

The table lists this clone with many counts. This chain joins TRBV28 and TRBJ1-6; 7 bases map to TRBD1. Trimming took 3 bases from V and 9 from J; bases not matched to a gene: 8. Per germline, CDR1 MDHEN and CDR2 SYDVKM. The CDR3 covers 15 residues. CDR3 nucleotides: TGTGCCAGCAGTTTCTATGTAGGGGGCAGTTCACCCCTCCACTTT. It specifies CASSFYVGGSSPLHF. Filled out from reference TRBV28 and TRBJ1-6, the complete variable domain reads DVKVTQSSRYLVKRTGEKVFLECVQDMDHENMFWYRQDPGLGLRLIYFSYDVKMKEKGDIPEGYSVSREKKERFSLILESASTNQTSMYLCASSFYVGGSSPLHFGNGTRLTVT.

The chain uses TRBV7-9 and TRBJ2-6; D is possibly TRBD1 or TRBD2 (5 bases each). V lost 5 bases to trimming and J lost 4 bases, with 18 bases between them. CDR3 length equals 17 residues. Germline assignment: CDR1 SEHNR and CDR2 FQNEAQ (reference sequence). The CDR3 here is CASSHPGPQEGANVLTF. In nucleotides, the CDR3 is TGTGCCAGCAGCCATCCGGGACCGCAGGAGGGGGCCAACGTCCTGACTTTC.

The chain joins TRBV9 to TRBJ2-1; TRBD2 agrees at 9 bases. Germline values: CDR1 SGDLS, CDR2 YYNGEE. Unmatched junction bases numbered 9, after V lost 3 bases and J lost 8 bases. The CDR3 is 15 residues long. The CDR3 sequence: CASSAIAGDFYEQFF. CDR3 coding DNA: TGTGCCAGCAGCGCCATAGCGGGAGATTTTTATGAGCAGTTCTTC.

This CDR3 reads CASSPSQIGNQPQHF. The CDR3 coding sequence is TGTGCCAGCTCACCAAGTCAGATTGGCAATCAGCCCCAGCATTTT. This chain joins TRBV18 and TRBJ1-5; D is undetermined. The ends were cut back, 2 bases at V and 2 bases at J, with 10 bases in the middle. The CDR3 is made up of 15 amino acids. Per the germline V gene, CDR1 is KGHSH and CDR2 is LQKENI. The entire variable domain, with the rest obtained from reference TRBV18 and TRBJ1-5, is as follows: NAGVMQNPRHLVRRRGQEARLRCSPMKGHSHVYWYRQLPEEGLKFMVYLQKENIIDESGMPKERFSAEFPKEGPSILRIQQVVRGDSAAYFCASSPSQIGNQPQHFGDGTRLSIL.

This clone has just one count. The chain combines TRBV9 with TRBJ1-3; no reliable D call. The V and J ends lost 3 bases and 0 bases respectively, with 7 bases between them. Germline values: CDR1 SGDLS, CDR2 YYNGEE. There are 14 residues in the CDR3. CDR3 coding DNA: TGTGCCAGCAGCGAACAAGGCTCTGGAAACACCATATATTTT. Protein: CASSEQGSGNTIYF.

This clone was found a few times. The chain uses TRBV5-1 and TRBJ1-2, with unresolved D. Trimming pared 4 bases from V and 5 bases from J, leaving 15 bases between. Germline-derived CDR1 and CDR2 are SGHRS and YFSETQ. This CDR3 is 14 amino acids long. The CDR3 spells CASSPDTVWYGYTF. In DNA, the CDR3 is TGCGCCAGCAGCCCTGACACCGTCTGGTATGGCTACACCTTC.

V gene TRBV7-6 combines with J gene TRBJ1-1; the D gene is possibly TRBD1 (6 bases). The V and J ends lost 5 bases and 0 bases respectively, with 10 bases between them. In germline, CDR1 is SGHVS, CDR2 FNYEAQ. The CDR3 totals 14 residues. The CDR3 spells CASSAQGLNTEAFF. The DNA for the CDR3 is TGTGCCAGCAGCGCACAGGGACTGAACACTGAAGCTTTCTTT.